The 3 T cell receptor beta chains reported below all come from one sample, sequenced in a study of T cell repertoires in cytomegalovirus infection. TCRdb re-called the reads through MiXCR, storing one row per CDR3 protein. This repertoire shows approximately 500,000 distinct CDR3 sequences, approximately 15% found once; its top ten account for 20% to 30%. The specimen sequenced was CD8+ T cells from PBMCs. Every receptor here comes from a human donor in good health (CMV status not recorded). Some clones in this sample may be carry-over from other donors' samples.

The rearrangement links TRBV28 to TRBJ1-2; 8 bases fit TRBD1. From germline, CDR1 is MDHEN and CDR2 SYDVKM. The CDR3 sequence is 15 residues long. V was clipped by 5 bases and J by 4 bases; unmatched bases: 9. In DNA, the CDR3 is TGTGCCAGCAGTCAACGGACAGGGCTTTCCTATGGCTACACCTTC. Amino acids: CASSQRTGLSYGYTF.

V is TRBV28 and J is TRBJ2-2; D might be TRBD1 (6 bases). V gave up 6 bases and J gave up 0 bases, with 17 bases separating them. In germline, CDR1 is MDHEN, CDR2 SYDVKM. This CDR3 spans 17 amino acids. The CDR3 here is CASRLLRDTANTGELFF. In DNA form, the CDR3 reads TGTGCCAGCAGACTTTTACGGGACACCGCGAACACCGGGGAGCTGTTTTTT.

The chain is built from TRBV4-1 and TRBJ2-1; unclear D gene. V was shortened by 2 bases and J by 2 bases, with 16 bases between the two germline ends. Germline values: CDR1 MGHRA, CDR2 YSYEKL. CDR3 length equals 17 residues. The DNA of the CDR3 is TGCGCCAGCAGCCAAAAACCCGGCCCAAGCCCCTACAATGAGCAGTTCTTC. This encodes CASSQKPGPSPYNEQFF.